This T cell receptor beta chain was profiled in a study of cytomegalovirus exposure and HLA in healthy donors. Germline loops: CDR1 SGHRS, CDR2 YFSETQ. Trimming at V came to 0 bases and at J to 3 bases, leaving 5 bases not matched to a gene. The CDR3 covers 17 residues. Repertoires were generated with immunoSEQ multiplex PCR, while TCRdb's copy carries only in-frame clones and drops some. The sample includes roughly 100,000 clones, about 85% of them seen just once. The chain links TRBV5-1 to TRBJ1-4; TRBD1 matches 10 bases. Sequencing used PBMCs. The TCR comes from a woman aged 18 to 35 in good health and CMV-seropositive. The CDR3 DNA reads as TGCGCCAGCAGCTTGGGAGGGACAGGGGCGTCTAATGAAAAACTGTTTTTT. Its protein product is CASSLGGTGASNEKLFF.